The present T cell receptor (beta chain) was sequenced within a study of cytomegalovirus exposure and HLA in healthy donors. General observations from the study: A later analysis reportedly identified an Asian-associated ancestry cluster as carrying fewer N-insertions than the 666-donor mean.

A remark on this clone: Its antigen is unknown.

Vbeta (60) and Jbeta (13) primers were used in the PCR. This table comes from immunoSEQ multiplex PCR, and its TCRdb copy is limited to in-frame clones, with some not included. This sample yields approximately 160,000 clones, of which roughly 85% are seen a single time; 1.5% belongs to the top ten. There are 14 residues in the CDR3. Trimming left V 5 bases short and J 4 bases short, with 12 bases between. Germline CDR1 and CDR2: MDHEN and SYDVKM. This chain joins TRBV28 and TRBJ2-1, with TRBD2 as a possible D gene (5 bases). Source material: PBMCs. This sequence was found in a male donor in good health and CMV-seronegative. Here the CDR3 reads CASSEADFYNEQFF. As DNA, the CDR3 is TGTGCCAGCAGTGAGGCGGACTTTTACAATGAGCAGTTCTTC.